The rows below give T cell receptor beta chains drawn from one sample of a study of tumor T cells in aggressive B-cell lymphoma. Profiling relied on immunoSEQ multiplex PCR, and the TCRdb table lists in-frame clones only, not all of them. The sample comprises approximately 12,000 clones, roughly 90% of which are singletons, and 2.2% rests with the top ten. The sample consisted of tumor tissue. Source of these receptors: an adult with diffuse large B cell lymphoma. The CDR3 runs from the conserved cysteine through the conserved F or W. D genes are given only for firm matches. Clone size is given for some rows only: seen once, a few or many times, or a class if the clone is expanded.

TRBJ2-7 . TRBV5-6 TRBD2 CASTTYSTGTSGRAVYF TGTGCCAGCACCACTTACTCCACCGGGACTAGCGGGAGGGCGGTGTACTTC
TRBJ1-5 . TRBV5-1 TRBD1 CASSLGQGQPQHF TGCGCCAGCAGCTTGGGACAGGGACAGCCCCAGCATTTT
TRBJ2-2 . TRBV6-6 TRBD2 CASSYLRAGDGGELFF TGTGCCAGCAGTTACCTGCGAGCGGGAGATGGCGGGGAGCTGTTTTTT
TRBJ1-4 . TRBV5-6 . CASRRGVSEKLFF TGTGCCAGCAGACGGGGGGTCTCCGAAAAACTGTTTTTT
TRBJ2-7 . TRBV15 . CATSSGRQLHEQYF TGTGCCACCAGCAGCGGGAGACAGCTTCACGAGCAGTACTTC
TRBJ1-3 . TRBV5-1 . CASSFEGSGNTIYF TGCGCCAGCAGCTTTGAGGGCTCTGGAAACACCATATATTTT
TRBJ2-7 once TRBV6-5 TRBD1 CASSRTGGGYEQYF TGTGCCAGCAGCCGGACAGGGGGCGGCTACGAGCAGTACTTC
TRBJ2-5 . TRBV29-1 . CSVTGSGFGTQYF TGCAGCGTAACAGGGTCAGGTTTCGGGACCCAGTACTTC
TRBJ2-7 . TRBV13 TRBD2 CASSPGLAGIGYEQYF TGTGCCAGCAGTCCGGGACTAGCGGGAATAGGCTACGAGCAGTACTTC
TRBJ2-7 . TRBV5-1 . CASSLTRAYEQYF TGCGCCAGCAGCTTGACCAGGGCCTACGAGCAGTACTTC
TRBJ2-7 once TRBV6-1 TRBD2 CASSVGTSSSYEQYF TGTGCCAGCAGTGTCGGGACTAGCAGTTCCTACGAGCAGTACTTC
TRBJ2-6 . TRBV5-5 TRBD1 CASAQIPAQGARKGANVLTF TGTGCCAGCGCGCAGATCCCCGCACAGGGGGCAAGGAAAGGGGCCAACGTCCTGACTTTC
TRBJ2-1 once TRBV2 . CASSEAGHQYNEQFF TGTGCCAGCAGTGAAGCAGGACACCAATACAATGAGCAGTTCTTC
TRBJ2-5 . TRBV6-4 . CASSGRDKLEQKETQYF TGTGCCAGCAGTGGCCGAGACAAACTGGAACAGAAAGAGACCCAGTACTTC
TRBJ2-7 few TRBV15 . CATSRRGFGEQYF TGTGCCACCAGCAGAAGGGGGTTTGGCGAGCAGTACTTC
TRBJ1-3 . TRBV5-1 TRBD1 CVSSLQGSGDTIYF TGCGTCAGCAGCTTACAGGGGAGTGGGGACACCATATATTTT
TRBJ2-2 once TRBV5-1 . CASRGPGDTGELFF TGCGCCAGCAGAGGACCCGGGGACACCGGGGAGCTGTTTTTT
TRBJ2-3 . TRBV28 TRBD2 CASRRTSGRTDTQYF TGTGCCAGCAGGAGGACTAGCGGTCGCACAGATACGCAGTATTTT
TRBJ1-2 . TRBV12-5 TRBD1 CASGLLQGTGYTF TGTGCTAGTGGTTTGTTACAGGGGACGGGCTACACCTTC
TRBJ2-3 . TRBV7-7 TRBD1 CASSFGTGSTDTQYF TGTGCCAGCAGCTTCGGGACAGGAAGCACAGATACGCAGTATTTT
TRBJ2-3 . TRBV5-1 TRBD2 CASSLSGRSPDTQYF TGCGCCAGCAGCTTAAGCGGGAGATCCCCAGATACGCAGTATTTT
TRBJ2-2 few TRBV4-1 . CASSHPVAGELFF TGCGCCAGCAGCCACCCGGTGGCCGGGGAGCTGTTTTTT
TRBJ2-7 . TRBV27 . CASSLSSRSEQYF TGTGCCAGCAGTTTATCGTCGAGGAGCGAGCAGTACTTC
TRBJ2-7 . TRBV4-1 . CASSQDQTYEQYF TGCGCCAGCAGCCAAGACCAGACCTACGAGCAGTACTTC
TRBJ1-2 once TRBV6-4 TRBD1 CASSRTGGVSGYTF TGTGCCAGCAGCCGGACAGGGGGAGTGAGTGGCTACACCTTC
TRBJ2-1 . TRBV4-2 . CASSQGSLGVNEQFF TGTGCCAGCAGCCAAGGCTCCCTAGGGGTCAATGAGCAGTTCTTC
TRBJ2-1 . TRBV2 TRBD2 CASRAGGRSEQFF TGTGCCAGCAGAGCGGGAGGTCGAAGTGAGCAGTTCTTC
TRBJ2-1 . TRBV28 TRBD2 CASSSTGRFVAGSYNEQFF TGTGCCAGCAGTTCTACCGGGCGATTTGTAGCGGGCTCCTACAATGAGCAGTTCTTC
TRBJ1-2 . TRBV27 . CASSMTGYGYTF TGTGCCAGCAGTATGACAGGCTATGGCTACACCTTC
TRBJ2-7 . TRBV6-1 TRBD1 CASSEGTGFYEQYF TGTGCCAGCAGTGAAGGGACAGGGTTTTACGAGCAGTACTTC
TRBJ1-5 . TRBV19 . CASSEVPGPKGPQHF TGTGCCAGTAGCGAGGTCCCAGGGCCCAAGGGGCCCCAGCATTTT
TRBJ2-1 . TRBV28 TRBD1 CASSFRGNEQFF TGTGCCAGCAGTTTCAGGGGGAATGAGCAGTTCTTC
TRBJ2-7 . TRBV5-4 TRBD1 CASTEGTGGYEQYF TGTGCCAGCACCGAAGGGACAGGGGGCTACGAGCAGTACTTC
TRBJ1-1 . TRBV27 . CASTPRGPGTEAFF TGTGCCAGCACCCCCAGGGGCCCGGGGACTGAAGCTTTCTTT
TRBJ2-1 . TRBV27 . CASSFRGLSQLVQFF TGTGCCAGCAGTTTTCGGGGACTCTCCCAACTGGTGCAGTTCTTC
TRBJ1-2 . TRBV28 TRBD1 CASLGQGDGYTF TGTGCCTCCCTGGGACAGGGCGATGGCTACACCTTC
TRBJ2-7 . TRBV18 TRBD1 CASSLGTGAYEQYF TGTGCCAGCTCACTCGGGACAGGGGCCTACGAGCAGTACTTC
TRBJ2-7 . TRBV29-1 . CSVEDTGEYEQYF TGCAGCGTTGAAGATACGGGGGAGTACGAGCAGTACTTC
TRBJ2-5 . TRBV28 TRBD2 CATQEAGAHQETQYF TGTGCCACCCAGGAGGCGGGAGCACACCAAGAGACCCAGTACTTC
TRBJ2-5 few TRBV10-3 TRBD1 CAISERLGQGETQYF TGTGCCATCAGTGAGCGCTTGGGACAGGGGGAGACCCAGTACTTC
TRBJ2-7 . TRBV5-1 TRBD2 CASSLYWTSDYEQYF TGCGCCAGCAGCTTATACTGGACTAGCGACTACGAGCAGTACTTC
TRBJ2-2 . TRBV4-3 . CASSQDFGGMWSGELFF TGCGCCAGCAGCCAAGATTTCGGCGGGATGTGGTCCGGGGAGCTGTTTTTT
TRBJ1-5 . TRBV7-6 . CASSPLQEQPQHF TGTGCCAGCAGCCCCCTCCAGGAACAGCCCCAGCATTTT
TRBJ2-3 . TRBV5-1 . CASQAGGVRDTQYF TGCGCCAGCCAAGCCGGGGGAGTCAGAGATACGCAGTATTTT
TRBJ2-7 . TRBV18 . CASSPAGWSNEQYF TGTGCCAGCTCACCAGCGGGTTGGTCTAACGAGCAGTACTTC